Listed here is a single TCR beta chain. The antigen remains undetermined. The germline gene is not matched at one end of the junction; a read error may be the cause. This sample stems from a study of metastatic and nonmetastatic thyroid tumors. Study summary: Repertoire comparison spanned blood and tumor or nodule tissue of malignant and benign thyroid patients.

The authors' processing: Variation in CDR3 across clinicopathological groups served as the basis for constructing a distant-metastasis classifier in papillary thyroid cancer. Using MiXCR, TCRdb re-called clones from the PCR reads. These V and J calls rely on TCRdb rather than the paper's analysis. The sample yields about 33,000 clones, around 17% seen once. The study's findings and limits: Benign nodules reportedly had significantly lower TCR beta diversity than malignant thyroid tumors in blood and tumor.

Every patient underwent thyroid surgery untreated. The source of this sequence is a male donor with papillary thyroid cancer or a benign thyroid nodule (not recorded which). Some clones in this sample may be carry-over from other donors' samples. The sequencing input was blood.

CDR3 residues: CAISPGGGVSLETQYF. DNA of the CDR3: TGTGCCATCAGCCCGGGGGGAGGGGTCTCCTTGGAGACCCAATACTTC. V usage is TRBV11-1 and J usage is TRBJ2-5, with TRBD2 identical over 7 bases. The CDR3 loop spans 16 amino acids. Germline CDR1 SGHAT, CDR2 FQDESV (reference sequence).